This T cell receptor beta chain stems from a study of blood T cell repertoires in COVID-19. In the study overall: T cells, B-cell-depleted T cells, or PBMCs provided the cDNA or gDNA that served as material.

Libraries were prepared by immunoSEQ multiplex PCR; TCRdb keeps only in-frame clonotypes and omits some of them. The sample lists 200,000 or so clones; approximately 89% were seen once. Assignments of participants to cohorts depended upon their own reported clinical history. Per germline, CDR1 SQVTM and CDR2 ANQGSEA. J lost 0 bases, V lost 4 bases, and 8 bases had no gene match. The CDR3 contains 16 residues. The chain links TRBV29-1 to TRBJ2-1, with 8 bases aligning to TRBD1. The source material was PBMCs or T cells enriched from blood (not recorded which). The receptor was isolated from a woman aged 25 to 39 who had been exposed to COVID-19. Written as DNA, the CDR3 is TGCAGCGTTGGGGGATCGACAGGGGACTCCTACAATGAGCAGTTCTTC. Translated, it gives CSVGGSTGDSYNEQFF.